Detailed here is one T cell receptor (beta chain). This sample was included in a study of brain T cells in children with intractable seizures. Here immunoSEQ multiplex PCR was the method, and the copy in TCRdb shows in-frame clones only, minus some. The table includes approximately 60,000 clones, roughly 95% detected once. This CDR3 region has 13 residues. V lost 5 bases and J lost 7; bases outside the gene matches: 5. Per germline, CDR1 LNHDA and CDR2 SQIVND (reference sequence). This TCR was recovered from a boy less than two years old with focal cortical dysplasia and intractable seizures. The rearrangement joins TRBV19 to TRBJ2-5; 9 bases agree with TRBD1. Sequenced material: peripheral blood, taken at surgery. CDR3 region: CASSRTGELTQYF. CDR3 nucleotides: TGTGCCAGTAGTCGGACAGGGGAATTGACCCAGTACTTC. Filled out from reference TRBV19 and TRBJ2-5, the complete variable domain reads DGGITQSPKYLFRKEGQNVTLSCEQNLNHDAMYWYRQDPGQGLRLIYYSQIVNDFQKGDIAEGYSVSREKKESFPLTVTSAQKNPTAFYLCASSRTGELTQYFGPGTRLLVL.